Presented here are 4 T cell receptor beta chains from one specimen sequenced in a study of OX40 agonist ivuxolimab in advanced cancers. Using immunoSEQ multiplex PCR, the repertoire was profiled, and TCRdb retains in-frame clones only, with some absent. The repertoire has about 70,000 clones, roughly 86% of them found once; the top ten carry over 2%. The sample consisted of CD4+ or CD8+ T cells sorted from blood, taken in a trial of the OX40 agonist ivuxolimab. These receptors were obtained from an adult with an advanced solid tumor such as melanoma, head and neck, liver or kidney cancer.

V gene TRBV6-1 combines with J gene TRBJ2-5; D may be TRBD1 (6 bases). Germline CDR1 MNHNS, CDR2 SASEGT. The ends were cut back, 5 bases at V and 5 bases at J, with 15 bases in the middle. The CDR3 sequence is 14 residues long. The CDR3 reads CASSPQGIVETQYF. The CDR3 DNA follows: TGTGCCAGCAGTCCCCAGGGGATAGTGGAGACCCAGTACTTC.

The rearrangement links TRBV11-2 to TRBJ1-1; D is undetermined. The ends were cut back, 6 bases at V and 4 bases at J, with 12 bases in the middle. There are 13 residues in the CDR3. CDR1 SGHAT and CDR2 FQNNGV come from the germline V gene. Written as DNA, the CDR3 is TGTGCCAGCAGTCCCAGTTTAAGCACTGAAGCTTTCTTT. This gives the protein CASSPSLSTEAFF.

The gene calls are TRBV18 and TRBJ2-7; no definite D call. V gave up 2 bases and J gave up 6 bases, with 8 bases separating them. Looked up from germline, CDR1 is KGHSH and CDR2 is LQKENI. The CDR3 runs to 12 residues. CDR3 protein: CASSPEVGEQYF. The CDR3 nucleotides read TGTGCCAGCTCACCAGAGGTCGGCGAGCAGTACTTC.

J is TRBJ2-3 and V is TRBV15; 7 bases agree with TRBD2. V dropped 0 bases and J dropped 1; count of bases not matched to a gene: 7. Per the germline V gene, CDR1 is LNHNV and CDR2 is YYDKDF (reference sequence). There are 17 residues in the CDR3. The CDR3 DNA follows: TGTGCCACCAGCAGAGATCGGGCGGGAGCAGGCACAGATACGCAGTATTTT. This sequence encodes CATSRDRAGAGTDTQYF.